Following are 29 T cell receptor beta chains from one sample sequenced in a study of graft-versus-host responses after intestinal transplantation. These TCRs' antigens remain unknown. Assay used: immunoSEQ multiplex PCR; TCRdb lists only in-frame clones, some missing. The repertoire consists of about 130,000 clones, with roughly 91% occurring once and the leading ten covering about 0.2%. The sequenced sample was unstimulated CD4+ T cells sorted from spleen or lymph node cells, obtained before intestinal transplant. The receptor set was obtained from a human donor who received an intestinal transplant.

This clone was detected only once. This chain uses TRBV15 with TRBJ2-2; TRBD1 matches 7 bases. Germline lookup yields CDR1 LNHNV and CDR2 YYDKDF (reference sequence). Trimming removed 9 bases from V and 3 bases from J; junction bases left unmatched: 7. There are 14 residues in the CDR3. The CDR3 DNA reads TGTGCCACTAGAAGGGACAGAGACACCGGGGAGCTGTTTTTT. This encodes CATRRDRDTGELFF.

The chain uses TRBV18 and TRBJ1-1; D might be TRBD1 (5 bases). CDR3 length equals 18 residues. Germline V gene lookup returns CDR1 KGHSH and CDR2 LQKENI. Trimming took off 6 bases at V and 4 bases at J, with 27 bases between the two ends. The CDR3 DNA follows: TGTGCCAGCTCCGTACTTGACAAGGCAGGGATGGTGGGCACTGAAGCTTTCTTT. Its translation: CASSVLDKAGMVGTEAFF.

This clone came up once. The CDR3 reads CASSSLGAVNYGYTF. CDR3 sequence (DNA): TGTGCCAGCAGCTCCCTGGGGGCCGTCAACTATGGCTACACCTTC. The rearrangement links TRBV11-2 to TRBJ1-2, with D possibly being TRBD1 (6 bases). The germline gives CDR1 SGHAT, CDR2 FQNNGV. This CDR3 has 15 residues. V lost 4 bases to trimming and J lost 2 bases, with 14 bases between them.

The chain links TRBV5-1 to TRBJ2-7, with D tentatively TRBD1 (6 bases). The V and J ends lost 0 bases and 4 bases respectively, with 11 bases between them. Germline V gene lookup returns CDR1 SGHRS and CDR2 YFSETQ. CDR3 length: 14 residues. CDR3 protein: CASSLAPGVYEQYF. CDR3 in DNA: TGCGCCAGCAGCTTGGCGCCAGGGGTGTACGAGCAGTACTTC.

The chain joins TRBV19 to TRBJ2-1, with D possibly TRBD2 on 6 matching bases. The CDR3 covers 16 residues. With 3 bases removed from V and 0 bases from J, the gap between germline ends came to 12 bases. Germline CDR1 LNHDA, CDR2 SQIVND (reference sequence). The DNA of the CDR3 is TGTGCCAGTAGTATGTCGGCGGGAAGCTCCTACAATGAGCAGTTCTTC. This translates into CASSMSAGSSYNEQFF.

The chain is built from TRBV30 and TRBJ1-5, with D hard to call. The CDR3 is 13 residues long. CDR1 and CDR2 (germline): GTSNPN, SVGIG (reference sequence). The ends were cut back, 1 base at V and 3 bases at J, with 7 bases in the middle. CDR3 nucleotides: TGTGCCTGGAGTGGGACGGACAATCAGCCCCAGCATTTT. Translated, it gives CAWSGTDNQPQHF.

The J gene is TRBJ1-2, the V gene TRBV15; D is unclear. The germline gives CDR1 LNHNV, CDR2 YYDKDF (reference sequence). Trimming removed 3 bases from V and 8 bases from J, with 16 bases in between. The CDR3 runs 14 residues. CDR3 loop: CATSREVGTNGYTF. CDR3 DNA: TGTGCCACCAGCAGGGAAGTGGGTACCAACGGCTACACCTTC. Full variable domain (remainder filled in from reference TRBV15 and TRBJ1-2): DAMVIQNPRYQVTQFGKPVTLSCSQTLNHNVMYWYQQKSSQAPKLLFHYYDKDFNNEADTPDNFQSRRPNTSFCFLDIRSPGLGDTAMYLCATSREVGTNGYTFGSGTRLTVV.

V is TRBV6-1 and J is TRBJ2-7; 10 positions match TRBD2. J gave up 0 bases and V 5 bases, and 4 bases lay outside the gene matches. From germline, CDR1 is MNHNS and CDR2 SASEGT. This CDR3 has 15 amino acids. The CDR3 loop reads CASSIGTSVSYEQYF. The CDR3 DNA follows: TGTGCCAGCAGTATCGGGACTAGCGTCTCCTACGAGCAGTACTTC.

The chain carries TRBV5-6 and TRBJ2-1; D may be TRBD2 (6 bases). Germline V gives CDR1 SGHDT, CDR2 YYEEEE. This CDR3 comprises 15 residues. The V end lost 3 bases, the J end lost 6 bases, and 16 bases lay between the germline ends. The CDR3 nucleotides are TGTGCCAGCAGCTCCCGGGACTTCCCCCGCAATGAGCAGTTCTTC. Translating it yields CASSSRDFPRNEQFF.

The chain combines TRBV5-1 with TRBJ2-7; 9 nucleotides match TRBD1. CDR1 is SGHRS, CDR2 YFSETQ, per germline. The length of the CDR3 is 15 residues. The junction had 3 bases not matched to a gene; V was cut back by 0 bases and J by 2 bases. The CDR3 nucleotides read TGCGCCAGCAGCTTGGTGGGACAGGGAGCCTACGAGCAGTACTTC. As protein: CASSLVGQGAYEQYF.

The rearrangement uses TRBV28 and TRBJ2-1; 14 nucleotides align to TRBD2. This CDR3 spans 16 amino acids. The V and J ends lost 6 bases and 8 bases, in that order; junction bases with no gene match: 9. Per germline, CDR1 MDHEN and CDR2 SYDVKM. This CDR3 reads CASSSGTSGSGHEQFF. CDR3 sequence (DNA): TGTGCCAGCAGCTCCGGGACTAGCGGGAGTGGGCATGAGCAGTTCTTC.

J is TRBJ1-1 and V is TRBV5-4; D possibly corresponds to TRBD1 (5 bases). The ends were cut back, 0 bases at V and 1 base at J, with 7 bases in the middle. The germline CDR1 and CDR2 sequences are SGHNT and YYREEE (reference sequence). The CDR3 runs to 14 residues. The CDR3 here is CASSLGQQNTEAFF. DNA for the CDR3: TGTGCCAGCAGCTTGGGACAGCAGAACACTGAAGCTTTCTTT.

The chain has TRBV5-6 and TRBJ2-3, with TRBD2 matching 9 bases. The CDR3 runs to 15 residues. Germline CDR1 SGHDT, CDR2 YYEEEE. With V trimmed by 4 bases and J by 1 base, 4 bases remained unmatched. Here the CDR3 reads CASSIRTSGTDTQYF. The CDR3 DNA sequence: TGTGCCAGCAGCATTAGGACTAGCGGCACAGATACGCAGTATTTT.

J is TRBJ2-5 and V is TRBV30, with no clear D. The V and J ends lost 2 bases and 1 base respectively, with 11 bases between them. The CDR3 is 14 residues long. In germline, CDR1 is GTSNPN, CDR2 SVGIG (reference sequence). For the CDR3, the DNA is TGTGCCTGGAGTCGGAACGGCGCCCAAGAGACCCAGTACTTC. As protein: CAWSRNGAQETQYF.

V usage is TRBV5-1 and J usage is TRBJ1-1; tentatively, D is TRBD1 (6 bases). This CDR3 region has 15 residues. The germline V gene encodes CDR1 SGHRS and CDR2 YFSETQ. Trimming took 0 bases from V and 4 from J, leaving 13 bases between them. This chain's CDR3 is CASSLGPRGGTEAFF. The CDR3, as DNA: TGCGCCAGCAGCTTGGGCCCCAGGGGAGGCACTGAAGCTTTCTTT.

The chain joins TRBV10-1 to TRBJ2-7; D may correspond to TRBD1 or TRBD2 (5 bases each). The CDR3 loop spans 13 amino acids. Germline CDR1 reads WNHNN; CDR2 reads SYGVQD (reference sequence). V dropped 6 bases and J dropped 5 bases, with 14 bases sitting between them. CDR3 loop: CASSPGPDHEQYF. Here the CDR3 DNA reads TGCGCCAGCAGCCCGGGACCCGACCACGAGCAGTACTTC.

This rearrangement joins TRBV28 to TRBJ2-3; D tentatively fits TRBD1 or TRBD2 (5 bases each). The germline V gene has CDR1 MDHEN and CDR2 SYDVKM. The CDR3 covers 13 residues. The V gene lost 7 bases and the J gene lost 0 bases, with 8 bases spanning the gap. In DNA, the CDR3 is TGTGCCAGCACGGGACGGAGCACAGATACGCAGTATTTT. It specifies CASTGRSTDTQYF.

The genes are TRBV27 and TRBJ1-2; D call uncertain. V was clipped by 3 bases and J by 8 bases, with 13 bases between them. The CDR3 sequence is 13 residues long. CDR1 is MNHEY, CDR2 SMNVEV, per germline (reference sequence). The CDR3 spells CASSFELSGGYTF. Here the CDR3 DNA reads TGTGCCAGCAGTTTCGAGCTTAGCGGAGGCTACACCTTC.

The chain employs TRBV18 and TRBJ2-7; 9 bases agree with TRBD1. This CDR3 comprises 15 residues. Germline V CDR1 and CDR2: KGHSH, LQKENI. V gave up 6 bases and J gave up 1 base; unmatched junction bases: 7. DNA for the CDR3: TGTGCCAGCTCGCACCGGGACAGGGCTTCCTACGAGCAGTACTTC. Its translation is CASSHRDRASYEQYF.

The chain uses TRBV2 and TRBJ2-1, with TRBD1 as a possible D gene (6 bases). Germline CDR1 and CDR2: SNHLY and FYNNEI. The ends were cut back, 3 bases at V and 0 bases at J, with 24 bases in the middle. CDR3 length: 20 amino acids. CDR3 loop: CASSDPDRPNTGHSYNEQFF. The CDR3 bases are TGTGCCAGCAGTGATCCCGATCGACCAAATACAGGGCACTCCTACAATGAGCAGTTCTTC.

This chain joins TRBV19 and TRBJ2-7; 7 nucleotides match TRBD2. Unmatched junction bases numbered 12, after V lost 5 bases and J lost 2 bases. The CDR3 length is 16 residues. Germline V gives CDR1 LNHDA, CDR2 SQIVND (reference sequence). The CDR3 protein is CASSPHGLVGTYEQYF. In DNA form, the CDR3 reads TGTGCCAGTAGTCCCCACGGACTAGTGGGAACCTACGAGCAGTACTTC. Filled out from reference TRBV19 and TRBJ2-7, the complete variable domain reads DGGITQSPKYLFRKEGQNVTLSCEQNLNHDAMYWYRQDPGQGLRLIYYSQIVNDFQKGDIAEGYSVSREKKESFPLTVTSAQKNPTAFYLCASSPHGLVGTYEQYFGPGTRLTVT.

The V and J genes are TRBV5-5 and TRBJ2-7, with D perhaps matching TRBD2 (5 bases). Trimming took 4 bases from V and 1 from J, leaving 12 bases between them. The germline gives CDR1 SGHKS, CDR2 YYEKEE (reference sequence). This CDR3 region has 14 residues. CDR3 sequence: CASSKLGSSYEQYF. In DNA form, the CDR3 reads TGTGCCAGCAGCAAACTAGGATCTTCCTACGAGCAGTACTTC.

The chain uses TRBV28 and TRBJ1-1; D uncertain. The germline CDR1 and CDR2 sequences are MDHEN and SYDVKM. This CDR3 contains 13 residues. Trimming shortened V by 7 bases and J by 7 bases, and 16 bases separated the two germline ends. The CDR3 sequence is CASIGERAIEAFF. CDR3 DNA sequence: TGTGCCAGCATTGGAGAGCGGGCAATTGAAGCTTTCTTT.

The V and J genes are TRBV5-6 and TRBJ1-3; no clear D gene. The CDR3 sequence is 16 residues long. Germline V gives CDR1 SGHDT, CDR2 YYEEEE. V was trimmed by 0 bases and J by 0 bases, leaving 10 bases between them. The CDR3 region is CASSLDGRDSGNTIYF. The CDR3 DNA sequence: TGTGCCAGCAGCTTGGACGGCCGCGACTCTGGAAACACCATATATTTT.

The chain employs TRBV5-1 and TRBJ2-7, with TRBD2 matching over 9 bases. The CDR3 is made up of 17 amino acids. J lost 2 bases, V lost 3 bases, and 12 bases had no gene match. CDR1 is SGHRS, CDR2 YFSETQ, per germline. CDR3 DNA: TGCGCCAGCAGCTCCGAGCCTCCCAGCGGGAGGACCTACGAGCAGTACTTC. Protein sequence: CASSSEPPSGRTYEQYF.

This chain joins TRBV9 and TRBJ2-2; D remains ambiguous. This CDR3 has 15 residues. Trimming shortened V by 0 bases and J by 4 bases, and 10 bases separated the two germline ends. From germline, CDR1 is SGDLS and CDR2 YYNGEE. CDR3 in amino acids: CASSVGVVGTGELFF. DNA of the CDR3: TGTGCCAGCAGCGTAGGCGTCGTTGGCACCGGGGAGCTGTTTTTT.

This chain joins TRBV6-1 and TRBJ2-2; 9 positions agree with TRBD1. The CDR3 is 15 amino acids. Trimming at V came to 5 bases and at J to 6 bases, leaving 7 bases not matched to a gene. Germline CDR1 and CDR2: MNHNS and SASEGT. The CDR3 coding sequence is TGTGCCAGCAGTTCGACAGGGGGAAGGGCCGGGGAGCTGTTTTTT. It translates to CASSSTGGRAGELFF.

The V and J genes are TRBV5-6 and TRBJ2-4; D is perhaps TRBD1 (7 bases). Germline-derived CDR1 and CDR2 are SGHDT and YYEEEE. This CDR3 has 13 residues. Trimming took off 8 bases at V and 8 bases at J, with 17 bases between the two ends. The CDR3 DNA is TGTGCCAGTGGACGGTCAGGGGGGCACATTCAGTACTTC. Residues: CASGRSGGHIQYF.

The chain recombines TRBV9 with TRBJ2-1; D is perhaps TRBD2 (6 bases). Deletions cut 0 bases from V and 0 bases from J, with 10 bases between. The V gene's germline CDR1 is SGDLS and CDR2 YYNGEE. This CDR3 region has 16 residues. CDR3 in amino acids: CASSVVSSGSYNEQFF. The CDR3 DNA reads TGTGCCAGCAGCGTAGTTAGTAGCGGCTCCTACAATGAGCAGTTCTTC.